These 14 T cell receptor beta chains were sequenced from one sample in a study of cytomegalovirus exposure and HLA in healthy donors. PCR was performed using 60 Vbeta and 13 Jbeta primers. Clones were read by immunoSEQ multiplex PCR, and TCRdb kept only the in-frame ones, dropping some. Among about 170,000 clones listed, 76% were seen once. The material sequenced was PBMCs. The source is a female donor in good health and CMV-seronegative.

The V and J genes are TRBV6-5 and TRBJ2-7; possibly TRBD1 for D (5 bases). V lost 3 bases and J lost 2, with 11 bases in between. Germline CDR1 reads MNHEY; CDR2 reads SVGAGI. This CDR3 has 14 amino acids. For the CDR3, the DNA is TGTGCCAGCAGTTATTCTCAGACAGCCTACGAGCAGTACTTC. This gives the protein CASSYSQTAYEQYF.

The chain employs TRBV19 and TRBJ1-1; TRBD1 might be the D (5 bases). V shed 8 bases and J shed 1 base, with 17 bases lying between them. The CDR3 contains 15 residues. The germline V gene encodes CDR1 LNHDA and CDR2 SQIVND (reference sequence). The CDR3 protein is CASRRDGTTNTEAFF. In DNA form, the CDR3 reads TGTGCCAGTCGGAGGGACGGGACTACGAACACTGAAGCTTTCTTT.

The gene calls are TRBV20-1 and TRBJ1-1; D ambiguous. Per germline, CDR1 DFQATT and CDR2 SNEGSKA (reference sequence). The length of the CDR3 is 10 residues. V lost 6 bases to trimming and J lost 7 bases, with 9 bases between them. The CDR3 sequence is CSAERGEAFF. The CDR3 DNA follows: TGCAGTGCGGAACGGGGTGAAGCTTTCTTT.

V gene TRBV19 combines with J gene TRBJ2-7; 9 positions match TRBD2. V dropped 6 bases and J dropped 5; count of bases not matched to a gene: 8. Germline CDR1 and CDR2: LNHDA and SQIVND (reference sequence). This CDR3 region has 14 residues. The CDR3 loop is CASRRTGTSHEQYF. The CDR3 nucleotides read TGTGCCAGTAGACGAACCGGGACTAGCCACGAGCAGTACTTC. The entire variable domain, with the rest obtained from reference TRBV19 and TRBJ2-7, is as follows: DGGITQSPKYLFRKEGQNVTLSCEQNLNHDAMYWYRQDPGQGLRLIYYSQIVNDFQKGDIAEGYSVSREKKESFPLTVTSAQKNPTAFYLCASRRTGTSHEQYFGPGTRLTVT.

This clone occurred a few times. The chain joins TRBV7-9 to TRBJ2-2; D is perhaps TRBD1 (5 bases). CDR1 and CDR2 (germline): SEHNR, FQNEAQ (reference sequence). This CDR3 has 15 residues. V shed 1 base and J shed 1 base, with 7 bases lying between them. The CDR3 loop reads CASSLGTGNTGELFF. The CDR3 DNA reads as TGTGCCAGCAGCTTAGGAACAGGGAACACCGGGGAGCTGTTTTTT.

V gene TRBV23-1 combines with J gene TRBJ2-7; 8 bases are shared with TRBD1. TRBV23-1 is identified as an open reading frame with a role that is uncertain. The CDR3 has 11 residues. V dropped 4 bases and J dropped 9; count of bases not matched to a gene: 2. The CDR3: CASSRGQGQYF. The CDR3 DNA reads as TGCGCCAGCAGTCGCGGACAGGGGCAGTACTTC.

V and J are TRBV14 and TRBJ1-2, with D possibly being TRBD1 (5 bases). V lost 5 bases and J 4 bases, leaving 14 bases between the germline ends. The CDR3 is 14 amino acids. Per germline, CDR1 SGHDN and CDR2 FVKESK. The CDR3 loop is CASSISGTFYGYTF. The CDR3 region has the DNA TGTGCCAGCAGCATCTCCGGGACTTTCTATGGCTACACCTTC.

This clone showed up just a few times. The chain combines TRBV6-6 with TRBJ2-2; 8 bases are a match to TRBD2. Germline V gene sequence: CDR1 MNHNY, CDR2 SVGAGI (reference sequence). The V and J ends lost 7 bases and 3 bases, in that order; junction bases with no gene match: 4. This CDR3 region has 14 residues. As DNA, the CDR3 is TGTGCCAGCAAGCGGGAGCGGGACACCGGGGAGCTGTTTTTT. Its protein product is CASKRERDTGELFF.

This chain uses TRBV7-2 with TRBJ1-1; D is uncertain. V lost 5 bases, J lost 8 bases, and 15 bases lay in between. From germline, CDR1 is SGHTA and CDR2 FQGNSA. The CDR3 has 13 residues. CDR3 amino acids: CASSISAGLEAFF. The CDR3 DNA reads TGTGCCAGCAGCATCTCTGCGGGTCTAGAAGCTTTCTTT. Combining the CDR3 with reference TRBV7-2 and TRBJ1-1 gives the whole variable domain GAGVSQSPSNKVTEKGKDVELRCDPISGHTALYWYRQSLGQGLEFLIYFQGNSAPDKSGLPSDRFSAERTGGSVSTLTIQRTQQEDSAVYLCASSISAGLEAFFGQGTRLTVV.

This chain uses TRBV9 with TRBJ2-7, with 9 positions matching TRBD1. CDR1 SGDLS and CDR2 YYNGEE come from the germline V gene. The CDR3 covers 18 residues. Trimming at V came to 0 bases and at J to 6 bases, leaving 16 bases not matched to a gene. In DNA form, the CDR3 reads TGTGCCAGCAGCGTAGGTATCGGGACAGGGTTTGTTCGTAGCGAGCAGTACTTC. Translation gives CASSVGIGTGFVRSEQYF. Supplemented by reference TRBV9 and TRBJ2-7, the full variable domain reads DSGVTQTPKHLITATGQRVTLRCSPRSGDLSVYWYQQSLDQGLQFLIQYYNGEERAKGNILERFSAQQFPDLHSELNLSSLELGDSALYFCASSVGIGTGFVRSEQYFGPGTRLTVT.

The chain combines TRBV19 with TRBJ2-3, with a weak D call TRBD1 (6 bases). CDR3 length equals 14 residues. Germline V gives CDR1 LNHDA, CDR2 SQIVND (reference sequence). Trimming cost V 3 bases and J 6 bases, with 13 bases left between them. The CDR3, as DNA: TGTGCCAGTAGTATTTCACAGGGACCCGATACGCAGTATTTT. Translating gives CASSISQGPDTQYF.

The rearrangement links TRBV18 to TRBJ2-1; a possible D gene is TRBD2 (5 bases). Trimming pared 1 base from V and 8 bases from J, leaving 12 bases between. Germline lookup yields CDR1 KGHSH and CDR2 LQKENI. This CDR3 contains 14 residues. CDR3 protein: CASSPLKGSDEQFF. As DNA, the CDR3 is TGTGCCAGCTCACCACTCAAGGGTAGCGATGAGCAGTTCTTC.

The chain employs TRBV7-6 and TRBJ2-3, with 11 positions matching TRBD2. CDR3 length equals 16 residues. Per germline, CDR1 SGHVS and CDR2 FNYEAQ. The junction had 4 bases not matched to a gene; V was cut back by 1 base and J by 4 bases. The CDR3 loop is CASSLVSGGAADTQYF. The CDR3 DNA is TGTGCCAGCAGCTTAGTTAGCGGGGGGGCTGCAGATACGCAGTATTTT.

This clone was recorded a few times. The V and J genes are TRBV7-2 and TRBJ2-5; 9 bases line up with TRBD1. V was pared by 5 bases and J by 4 bases, with 5 bases of the junction left unmatched. Per germline, CDR1 SGHTA and CDR2 FQGNSA. This CDR3 contains 14 residues. The CDR3 loop is CASSRQGVRETQYF. CDR3 nucleotide sequence: TGTGCCAGCAGCCGACAGGGGGTTAGAGAGACCCAGTACTTC.